The next 7 T cell receptor beta chains were all read from a single sample in a study of CD8 T cells in Susac syndrome. Random hexamers served to reverse transcribe roughly 0.45 to 1 ug RNA. MiXCR, applied by TCRdb to the immunoSEQ multiplex PCR reads, yields one record per CDR3 protein. The sample carries about 66,000 distinct CDR3 sequences, roughly 94% recorded once. Sequenced material: CD8+ T cells from PBMCs. These receptors all stem from a human donor with multiple sclerosis.

The gene calls are TRBV5-1 and TRBJ2-2; D ambiguous. The germline V and J ends were trimmed by 1 base and 2 bases, with 9 bases remaining between them. This CDR3 contains 15 residues. Germline V gene data show CDR1 as SGHRS and CDR2 as YFSETQ. For the CDR3, the DNA is TGCGCCAGCAGCTTGAACAGCATTAACACCGGGGAGCTGTTTTTT. This gives the protein CASSLNSINTGELFF.

The chain has TRBV5-4 and TRBJ2-1; 9 bases are a match to TRBD1. Germline V gene lookup returns CDR1 SGHNT and CDR2 YYREEE (reference sequence). V trimming: 4 bases; J trimming: 6 bases; junction bases outside the gene matches: 8. This CDR3 is built from 15 residues. The CDR3 DNA sequence: TGTGCCAGCAGCCGACAGGGACAGGGAATCAATGAGCAGTTCTTC. Residues: CASSRQGQGINEQFF.

This rearrangement joins TRBV6-5 to TRBJ1-1; D is undetermined. With 0 bases removed from V and 3 bases from J, the gap between germline ends came to 14 bases. Germline CDR1 MNHEY, CDR2 SVGAGI. The CDR3 runs to 16 residues. The CDR3 coding sequence is TGTGCCAGCAGTTACTCCCAGTCGGGGATCGACACTGAAGCTTTCTTT. Translated, it gives CASSYSQSGIDTEAFF.

The J gene is TRBJ2-1, the V gene TRBV6-5, with D unresolved. The germline V gene has CDR1 MNHEY and CDR2 SVGAGI. V lost 8 bases and J 5 bases, leaving 10 bases between the germline ends. The CDR3 runs 12 residues. In nucleotides, the CDR3 is TGTGCCAGCGGGCTAACTGACAATGAGCAGTTCTTC. This gives the protein CASGLTDNEQFF.

The chain recombines TRBV6-5 with TRBJ2-1; possibly TRBD1 for D (5 bases). This CDR3 comprises 15 residues. Trimming left V 4 bases short and J 4 bases short, with 14 bases between. Germline V gives CDR1 MNHEY, CDR2 SVGAGI. CDR3 in amino acids: CASSLQGVSYNEQFF. In DNA form, the CDR3 reads TGTGCCAGCAGTTTGCAGGGTGTTTCGTACAATGAGCAGTTCTTC.

V usage is TRBV3-1 and J usage is TRBJ2-7; 7 bases map to TRBD2. Unmatched junction bases numbered 8, after V lost 6 bases and J lost 0 bases. The V gene's germline CDR1 is LGHDT and CDR2 YNNKEL (reference sequence). The CDR3 is made up of 15 amino acids. Here the CDR3 reads CASSHPTGGSYEQYF. The CDR3 bases are TGTGCCAGCAGTCACCCAACGGGAGGCTCCTACGAGCAGTACTTC.

The chain employs TRBV6-5 and TRBJ2-1; D possibly corresponds to TRBD1 (5 bases). The CDR3 is made up of 14 amino acids. Germline CDR1 is MNHEY and CDR2 is SVGAGI. Trimming stripped 1 base from V and 5 bases from J, with 9 bases between. The CDR3: CASSYFDSNNEQFF. The CDR3 nucleotides are TGTGCCAGCAGTTACTTTGACAGTAACAATGAGCAGTTCTTC.